The present TCR beta chain was sequenced within a study of Graves' ophthalmopathy and Graves' hyperthyroidism. Amplification targeted the TCR beta CDR3 regions, with RNA transcripts as the source material. First-round RT-PCR with HTBI primers preceded a second-round multiplex PCR. TCRdb used MiXCR to reprocess the multiplex PCR reads, holding one entry per CDR3 protein. Of 150,000 or so distinct CDR3 sequences in the sample, under 45% were seen once. The CDR3 loop spans 14 amino acids. Germline V gene sequence: CDR1 SGHTA, CDR2 FQGNSA. V was trimmed by 2 bases and J by 4 bases, leaving 11 bases between them.

The J gene is TRBJ2-5, the V gene TRBV7-2; weak D call: TRBD1 (5 bases). The sample was peripheral blood. The source of this sequence is a man aged 30 to 45 with Graves' ophthalmopathy. CDR3: CASSLLVGRETQYF. The CDR3 DNA follows: TGTGCCAGCAGCTTACTGGTGGGGCGAGAGACCCAGTACTTC.